This T cell receptor (beta chain) appears in the sequencing data of a study of T cells in Graves' hyperthyroidism and ophthalmopathy. This clonotype was found a few times. Just one base apart from a much larger clone, this may be a read error. CDR3 length equals 14 residues. Per the germline V gene, CDR1 is MDHEN and CDR2 is SYDVKM. Uncontrolled infection, other autoimmune disease, pregnancy and lactation each barred patients from inclusion. There were TCR beta CDR3 regions amplified from RNA transcripts. First-round RT-PCR with HTBI primers amplified the TCR CDR3 region. Via MiXCR, TCRdb re-called the multiplex PCR reads, giving one row per CDR3 protein. The repertoire holds 700,000 or so distinct CDR3 sequences, about 14% seen once, with approximately 12% in the top ten.

The genes are TRBV28 and TRBJ2-7, with D tentatively TRBD1 (6 bases). Sequencing was performed on blood. This clonotype originated in a woman aged 45 to 65 with Graves' ophthalmopathy. DNA for the CDR3: TGTGCCAGCAGTATACCGGGACACTTCTACGAGCGGTACTTC. Translated, it gives CASSIPGHFYERYF.